This TCR beta chain was retrieved from a study of T cell responses to AZD1222 COVID-19 vaccine. Overall study results and limits: The donor cohort was predominantly white British with a female majority, and clonal diversity may have been underestimated.

This table comes from immunoSEQ multiplex PCR, and its TCRdb copy is limited to in-frame clones, with some not included. The repertoire includes approximately 130,000 clones, roughly 90% of them detected once, and 1.5% to 2% sits in the top ten. On this clone itself: The antigen is undetermined.

CDR1 is SGDLS and CDR2 is YYNGEE in the germline V gene. V was pared by 4 bases and J by 0 bases, with 10 bases of the junction left unmatched. There are 17 residues in the CDR3. This TCR came from an adult in good health. The sample was peripheral blood, taken on day 0 of AZD1222 vaccination. The rearrangement joins TRBV9 to TRBJ2-1; 7 bases line up with TRBD2. Here the CDR3 reads CASSIRPGLSSYNEQFF. The CDR3 nucleotides read TGTGCCAGCAGCATTAGACCGGGACTAAGCTCCTACAATGAGCAGTTCTTC.